This record concerns one T cell receptor beta chain sequence. The data are from a study of blood T cell repertoires in COVID-19. The protocol was immunoSEQ multiplex PCR, while the TCRdb copy is restricted to in-frame clones and leaves out a portion. The sample shows 130,000 or so clones, approximately 84% of them seen only once. This study enrolled people aged roughly 18 to 89 from around 26 US geographic areas. Each participant's cohort was designated according to participant-reported clinical history. This TCR was sampled from a woman in her 50s with acute COVID-19. Material: PBMCs or T cells enriched from blood (not recorded which).

CDR3 residues: CASSRRLNTDTQYF. The CDR3 nucleotides read TGTGCCAGCAGCCGGAGACTAAACACAGATACGCAGTATTTT. V gene TRBV3-1 (or the pseudogene TRBV3-2) combines with J gene TRBJ2-3, with D possibly TRBD2 on 5 matching bases. V was clipped by 4 bases and J by 2 bases, with 10 bases between them. Per the germline V gene, CDR1 is LGHDT and CDR2 is YNNKEL (reference sequence). CDR3 length: 14 amino acids.